This T cell receptor (beta chain) was observed in a study of identical twins. General observations from the study: Invariant populations such as MAIT and iNKT cells could partly muddle zero-insertion analyses. Fewer insertions characterized abundant cord blood beta clonotypes, whereas memory repertoires showed none. The models gave estimates that fell short of the out-of-frame TCR alpha sharing seen in monozygotic twins.

Germline lookup yields CDR1 MNHEY and CDR2 SMNVEV (reference sequence). Trimming left V 5 bases short and J 2 bases short, with 19 bases between. CDR3 length: 16 amino acids. TCRdb re-called the 5' RACE reads through MiXCR, storing one row per CDR3 protein. The data hold around 220,000 distinct CDR3 sequences, with roughly a tenth observed a single time. Many counts were recorded for this clonotype. Antigen: not known. The rearrangement uses TRBV27 and TRBJ2-7, with D possibly being TRBD2 (7 bases). This TCR was recovered from a man aged 50-59 years in good health. The specimen sequenced was memory T cells sorted from blood. The CDR3 nucleotides are TGTGCCAGCAGTAGTCTTTTCCGGGGGGCCCCCTACGAGCAGTACTTC. Amino acids: CASSSLFRGAPYEQYF.